This T cell receptor beta chain stems from a study of T cell repertoires in cytomegalovirus infection. In the study overall: The public TCR beta signatures pointed to both CMV infection and matching HLA type. Study-level points and caveats: The cumulative frequency of public TCR beta families identified carriers of CMV plus the relevant HLA.

In its sample, this clonotype was seen many times. Its specificity is not known. One entry per CDR3 protein results from TCRdb running MiXCR on the reads. The sample lists around 100,000 distinct CDR3 sequences, over 9% occurring once. The clonotype comes from a human donor in good health (CMV status not recorded). Some clones in this sample may be carry-over from other donors' samples. Sequencing was performed on PBMCs, sequenced either directly or after in vitro stimulation (not recorded which).

This CDR3 is CASKLLPSNTEAFF. The CDR3 DNA follows: TGTGCCAGCAAACTGCTCCCGAGCAACACTGAAGCTTTCTTT. This chain joins TRBV7-2 and TRBJ1-1; no reliable D call. Trimming removed 7 bases at V and 2 bases at J, with 14 bases between. There are 14 residues in the CDR3. The germline V gene encodes CDR1 SGHTA and CDR2 FQGNSA.